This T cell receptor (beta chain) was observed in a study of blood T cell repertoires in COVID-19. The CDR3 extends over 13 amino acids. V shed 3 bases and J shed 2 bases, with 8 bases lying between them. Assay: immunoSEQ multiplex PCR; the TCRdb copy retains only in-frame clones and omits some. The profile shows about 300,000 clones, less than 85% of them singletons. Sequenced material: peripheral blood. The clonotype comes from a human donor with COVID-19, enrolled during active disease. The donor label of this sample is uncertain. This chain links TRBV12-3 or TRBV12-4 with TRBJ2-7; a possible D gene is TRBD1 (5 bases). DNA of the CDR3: TGTGCCAGCAGTTTTCAGGGCACCTACGAGCAGTACTTC. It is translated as CASSFQGTYEQYF.